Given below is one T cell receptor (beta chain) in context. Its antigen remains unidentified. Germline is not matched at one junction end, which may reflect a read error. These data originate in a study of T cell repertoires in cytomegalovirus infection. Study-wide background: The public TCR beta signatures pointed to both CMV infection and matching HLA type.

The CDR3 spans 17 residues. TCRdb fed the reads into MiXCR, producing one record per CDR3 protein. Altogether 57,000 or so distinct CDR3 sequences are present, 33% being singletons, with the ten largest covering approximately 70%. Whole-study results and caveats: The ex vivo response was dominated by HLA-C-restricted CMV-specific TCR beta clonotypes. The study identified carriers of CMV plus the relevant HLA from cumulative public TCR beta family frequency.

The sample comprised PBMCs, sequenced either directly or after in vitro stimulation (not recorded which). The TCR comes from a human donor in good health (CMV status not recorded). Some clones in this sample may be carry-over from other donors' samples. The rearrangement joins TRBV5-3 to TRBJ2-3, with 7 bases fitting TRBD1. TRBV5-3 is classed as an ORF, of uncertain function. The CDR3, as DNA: TGTGCCAGCAGCTCGAAAACAGGGGAACCTTTCACAGATACGCAGTATTTT. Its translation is CASSSKTGEPFTDTQYF.